The clone carrying this T cell receptor (beta chain) is termed medium-sized (0.01 to 0.1%). Its antigen is undetermined. Overall study results and limits: In terms of TCR gene usage, tumor memory CD4+ T cells clustered together with blood and lymph node memory CD4+ cells, as well as with lymph node naive CD4+ cells. Tumor Treg TCRs overlapped most with tumor naive CD4+ cells. Naive CD4+ cells shared approximately 13% of tumor Treg sequences.

Naive CD4+ T cells were purified with Tregs depleted by CD25. V was trimmed by 8 bases and J by 2 bases, leaving 18 bases between them. This CDR3 region has 15 residues. Adaptor-ligated barcode primers were used to amplify TRBV12-4/TRBJ1-2 clonotypes. TCRdb ran MiXCR on the multiplex PCR reads and lists one entry per CDR3 protein. The repertoire consists of over a thousand distinct CDR3 sequences, with around 4.2% occurring once and the leading ten covering roughly 50%. Sequences were obtained from naive CD4+ T cells sorted from blood. Sample subset: naive CD4+ T cells, CD4+CD45RA+CD25-. The chain uses TRBV12-3 or TRBV12-4 and TRBJ1-2; tentative D call: TRBD1 (6 bases). This TCR derives from a female donor with breast cancer. As DNA, the CDR3 is TGTGCCAGCTCTAAGGGACAATCGATCAACTATGGCTACACCTTC. The encoded protein is CASSKGQSINYGYTF.